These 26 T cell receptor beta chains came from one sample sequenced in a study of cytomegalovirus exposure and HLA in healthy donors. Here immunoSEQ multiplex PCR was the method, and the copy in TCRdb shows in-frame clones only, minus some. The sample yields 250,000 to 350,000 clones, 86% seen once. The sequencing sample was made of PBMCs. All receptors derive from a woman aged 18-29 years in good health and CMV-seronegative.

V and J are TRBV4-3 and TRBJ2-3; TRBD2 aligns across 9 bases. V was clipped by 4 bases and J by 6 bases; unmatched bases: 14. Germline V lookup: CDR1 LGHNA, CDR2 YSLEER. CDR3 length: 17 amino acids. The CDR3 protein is CASSPTASGAQRDTQYF. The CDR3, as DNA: TGCGCCAGCAGCCCGACTGCTAGCGGGGCCCAGAGGGATACGCAGTATTTT.

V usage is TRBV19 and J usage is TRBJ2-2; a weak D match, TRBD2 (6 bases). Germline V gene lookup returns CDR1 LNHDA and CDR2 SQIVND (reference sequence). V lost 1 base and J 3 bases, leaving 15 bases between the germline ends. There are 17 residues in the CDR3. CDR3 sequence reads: CASSIVGLARHTGELFF. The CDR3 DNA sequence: TGTGCCAGTAGTATAGTAGGGCTAGCGAGACACACCGGGGAGCTGTTTTTT.

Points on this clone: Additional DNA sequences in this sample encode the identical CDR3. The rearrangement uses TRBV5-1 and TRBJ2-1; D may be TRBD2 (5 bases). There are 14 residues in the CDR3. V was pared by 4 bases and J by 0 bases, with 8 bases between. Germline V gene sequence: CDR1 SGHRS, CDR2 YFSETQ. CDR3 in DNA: TGCGCCAGCAGCCCAACTAGCTCCTACAATGAGCAGTTCTTC. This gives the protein CASSPTSSYNEQFF.

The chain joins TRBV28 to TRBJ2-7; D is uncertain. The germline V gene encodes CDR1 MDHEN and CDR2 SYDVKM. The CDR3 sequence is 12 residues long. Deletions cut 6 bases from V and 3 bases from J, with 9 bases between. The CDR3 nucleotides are TGTGCCAGCAGCCCCCCGGGCTACGAGCAGTACTTC. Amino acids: CASSPPGYEQYF.

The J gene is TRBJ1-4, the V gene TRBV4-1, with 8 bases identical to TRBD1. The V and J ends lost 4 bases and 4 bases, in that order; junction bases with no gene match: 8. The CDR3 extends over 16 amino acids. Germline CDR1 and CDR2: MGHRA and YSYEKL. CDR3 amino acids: CASSRGGTGNNEKLFF. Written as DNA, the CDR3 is TGCGCCAGCAGCCGGGGGGGGACAGGAAATAATGAAAAACTGTTTTTT.

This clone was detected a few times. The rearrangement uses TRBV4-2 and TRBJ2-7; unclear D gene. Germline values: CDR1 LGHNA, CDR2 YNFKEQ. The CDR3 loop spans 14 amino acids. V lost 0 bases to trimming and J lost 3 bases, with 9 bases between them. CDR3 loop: CASSQDVTGYEQYF. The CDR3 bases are TGTGCCAGCAGCCAAGATGTCACCGGCTACGAGCAGTACTTC.

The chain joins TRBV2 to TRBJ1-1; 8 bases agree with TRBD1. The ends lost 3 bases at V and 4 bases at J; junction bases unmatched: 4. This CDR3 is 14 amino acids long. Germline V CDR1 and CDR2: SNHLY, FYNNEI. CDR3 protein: CASSESGTGTEAFF. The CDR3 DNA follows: TGTGCCAGCAGTGAGTCAGGGACAGGCACTGAAGCTTTCTTT.

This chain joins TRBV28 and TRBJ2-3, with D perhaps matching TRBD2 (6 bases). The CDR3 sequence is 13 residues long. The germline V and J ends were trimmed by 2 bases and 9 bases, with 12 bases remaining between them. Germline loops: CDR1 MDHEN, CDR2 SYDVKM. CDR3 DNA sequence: TGTGCCAGCAGTTTAGCGGGATTAGAGACGCAGTATTTT. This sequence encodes CASSLAGLETQYF.

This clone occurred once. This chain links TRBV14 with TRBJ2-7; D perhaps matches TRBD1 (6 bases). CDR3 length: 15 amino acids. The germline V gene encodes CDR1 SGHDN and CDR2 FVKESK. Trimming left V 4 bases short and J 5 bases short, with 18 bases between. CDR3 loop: CASSRQALSLDEQYF. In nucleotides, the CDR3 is TGTGCCAGCAGCCGACAGGCTTTGAGCCTTGACGAGCAGTACTTC. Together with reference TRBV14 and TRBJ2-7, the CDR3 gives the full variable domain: EAGVTQFPSHSVIEKGQTVTLRCDPISGHDNLYWYRRVMGKEIKFLLHFVKESKQDESGMPNNRFLAERTGGTYSTLKVQPAELEDSGVYFCASSRQALSLDEQYFGPGTRLTVT.

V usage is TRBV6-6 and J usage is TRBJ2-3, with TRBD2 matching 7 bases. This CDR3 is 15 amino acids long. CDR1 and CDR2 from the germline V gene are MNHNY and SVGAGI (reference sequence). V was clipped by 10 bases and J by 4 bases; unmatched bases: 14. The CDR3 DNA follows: TGTGCCACCGAAGGGAGGGAAGTTGGGGCAGATACGCAGTATTTT. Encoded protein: CATEGREVGADTQYF.

The CDR3 DNA reads TGTGCCAGCAGCCCCCGGACATTATACAGCGATGAGCAGTTCTTC. Translated: CASSPRTLYSDEQFF. J is TRBJ2-1 and V is TRBV9, with D possibly TRBD1 on 5 matching bases. V lost 4 bases and J lost 8, with 19 bases in between. The V gene's germline CDR1 is SGDLS and CDR2 YYNGEE. The CDR3 runs to 15 residues.

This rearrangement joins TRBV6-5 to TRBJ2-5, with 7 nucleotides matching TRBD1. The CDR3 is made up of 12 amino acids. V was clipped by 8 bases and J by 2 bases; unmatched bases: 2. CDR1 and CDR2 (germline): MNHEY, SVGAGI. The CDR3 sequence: CASGTAQETQYF. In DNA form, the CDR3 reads TGTGCCAGCGGGACAGCTCAAGAGACCCAGTACTTC.

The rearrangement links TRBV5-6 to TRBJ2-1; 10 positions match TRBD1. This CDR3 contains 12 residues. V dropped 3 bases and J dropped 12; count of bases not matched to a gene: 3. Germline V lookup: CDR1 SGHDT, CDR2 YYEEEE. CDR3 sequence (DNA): TGTGCCAGCAGCTGGGGGACAGGGGCGCAGTTCTTC. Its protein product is CASSWGTGAQFF.

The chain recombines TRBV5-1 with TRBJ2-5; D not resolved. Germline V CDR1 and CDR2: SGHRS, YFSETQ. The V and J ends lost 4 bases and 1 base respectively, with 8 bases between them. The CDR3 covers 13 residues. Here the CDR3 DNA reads TGCGCCAGCAGCCCACTCTTCCAAGAGACCCAGTACTTC. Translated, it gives CASSPLFQETQYF.

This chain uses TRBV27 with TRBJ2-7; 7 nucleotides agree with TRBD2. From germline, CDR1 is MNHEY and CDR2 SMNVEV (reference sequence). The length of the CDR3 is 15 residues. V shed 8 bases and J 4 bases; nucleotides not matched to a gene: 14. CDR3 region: CASRGVGGGRYEQYF. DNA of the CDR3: TGTGCCAGCCGAGGGGTTGGGGGAGGGAGGTACGAGCAGTACTTC.

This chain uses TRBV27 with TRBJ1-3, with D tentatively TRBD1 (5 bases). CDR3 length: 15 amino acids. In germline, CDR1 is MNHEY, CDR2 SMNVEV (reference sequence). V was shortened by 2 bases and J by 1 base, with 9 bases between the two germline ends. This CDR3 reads CASSLGAGSGNTIYF. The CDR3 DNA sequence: TGTGCCAGCAGTTTAGGAGCAGGGTCTGGAAACACCATATATTTT.

In DNA form, the CDR3 reads TGTGCCATCAGTGGAGGTGCGGGAGCACGTGGCAATGAGCAGTTCTTC. Translation gives CAISGGAGARGNEQFF. The rearrangement links TRBV10-3 to TRBJ2-1, with 7 nucleotides matching TRBD2. This CDR3 comprises 16 residues. CDR1 and CDR2 from the germline V gene are ENHRY and SYGVKD. Trimming removed 4 bases from V and 6 bases from J; junction bases left unmatched: 12.

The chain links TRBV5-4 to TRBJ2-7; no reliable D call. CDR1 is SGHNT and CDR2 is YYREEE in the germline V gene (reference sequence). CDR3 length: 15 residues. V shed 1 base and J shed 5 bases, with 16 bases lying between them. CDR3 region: CASSLTASSLDEQYF. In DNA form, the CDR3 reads TGTGCCAGCAGCTTGACTGCTTCCTCCCTCGACGAGCAGTACTTC.

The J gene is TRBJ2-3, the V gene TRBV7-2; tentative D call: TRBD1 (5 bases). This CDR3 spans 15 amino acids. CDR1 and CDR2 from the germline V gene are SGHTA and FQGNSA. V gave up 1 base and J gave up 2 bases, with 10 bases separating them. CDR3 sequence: CASSLGGHTTDTQYF. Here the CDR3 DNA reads TGTGCCAGCAGCTTAGGAGGACATACCACAGATACGCAGTATTTT.

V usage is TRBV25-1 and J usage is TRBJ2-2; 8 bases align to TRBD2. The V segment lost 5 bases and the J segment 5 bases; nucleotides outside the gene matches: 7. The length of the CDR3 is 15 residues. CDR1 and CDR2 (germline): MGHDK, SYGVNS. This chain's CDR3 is CASSFSSGLTGELFF. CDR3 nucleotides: TGTGCCAGCAGTTTTTCTAGCGGGTTGACCGGGGAGCTGTTTTTT.

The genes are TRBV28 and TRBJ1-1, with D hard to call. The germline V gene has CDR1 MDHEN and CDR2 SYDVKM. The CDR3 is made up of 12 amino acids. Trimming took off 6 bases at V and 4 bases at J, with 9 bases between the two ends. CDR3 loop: CASRMAGTEAFF. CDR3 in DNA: TGTGCCAGCAGGATGGCTGGCACTGAAGCTTTCTTT.

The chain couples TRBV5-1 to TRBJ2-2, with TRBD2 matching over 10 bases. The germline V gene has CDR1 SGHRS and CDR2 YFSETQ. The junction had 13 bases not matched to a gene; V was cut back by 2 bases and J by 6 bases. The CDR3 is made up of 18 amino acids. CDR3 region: CASSFKRGLAGVPGELFF. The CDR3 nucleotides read TGCGCCAGCAGCTTCAAAAGGGGGCTAGCGGGAGTTCCCGGGGAGCTGTTTTTT.

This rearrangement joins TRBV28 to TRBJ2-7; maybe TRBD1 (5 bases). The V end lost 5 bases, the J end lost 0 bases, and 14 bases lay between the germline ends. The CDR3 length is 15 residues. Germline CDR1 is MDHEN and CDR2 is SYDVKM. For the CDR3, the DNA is TGTGCCAGCAGTCAGCCGACAGCGAGCTCCTACGAGCAGTACTTC. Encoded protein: CASSQPTASSYEQYF.

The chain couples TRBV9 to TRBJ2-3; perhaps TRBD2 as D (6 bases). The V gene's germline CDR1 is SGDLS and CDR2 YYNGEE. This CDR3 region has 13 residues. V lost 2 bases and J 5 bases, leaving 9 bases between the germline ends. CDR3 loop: CASSVGGEDTQYF. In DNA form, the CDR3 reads TGTGCCAGCAGCGTTGGAGGGGAAGATACGCAGTATTTT.

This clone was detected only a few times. CDR3 sequence: CASREGSSTGELFF. The DNA of the CDR3 is TGTGCCAGCAGAGAAGGGAGCAGCACCGGGGAGCTGTTTTTT. The chain links TRBV7-3 to TRBJ2-2; a possible D gene is TRBD2 (5 bases). The V and J ends lost 6 bases and 4 bases respectively, with 12 bases between them. Germline lookup yields CDR1 SGHTA and CDR2 FQGTGA. The CDR3 has 14 amino acids.

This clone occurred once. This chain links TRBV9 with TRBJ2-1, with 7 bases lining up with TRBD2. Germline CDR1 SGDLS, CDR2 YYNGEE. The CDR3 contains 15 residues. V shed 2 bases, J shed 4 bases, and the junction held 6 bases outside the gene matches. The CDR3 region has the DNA TGTGCCAGCAGCGTTTTGGGGGGGTTATACAATGAGCAGTTCTTC. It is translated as CASSVLGGLYNEQFF.